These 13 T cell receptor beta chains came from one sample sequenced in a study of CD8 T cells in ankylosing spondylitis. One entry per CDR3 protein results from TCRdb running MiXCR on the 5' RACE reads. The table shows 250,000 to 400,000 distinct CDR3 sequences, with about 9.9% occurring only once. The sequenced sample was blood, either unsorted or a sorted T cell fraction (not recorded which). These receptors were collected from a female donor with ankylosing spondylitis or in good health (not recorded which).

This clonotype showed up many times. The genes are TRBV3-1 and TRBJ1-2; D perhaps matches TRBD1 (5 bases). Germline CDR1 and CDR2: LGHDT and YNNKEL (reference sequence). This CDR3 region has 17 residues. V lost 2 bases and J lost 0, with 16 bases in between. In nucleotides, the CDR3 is TGTGCCAGCAGCCAACTTGGAGGGGCCCTAGCTAACTATGGCTACACCTTC. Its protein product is CASSQLGGALANYGYTF.

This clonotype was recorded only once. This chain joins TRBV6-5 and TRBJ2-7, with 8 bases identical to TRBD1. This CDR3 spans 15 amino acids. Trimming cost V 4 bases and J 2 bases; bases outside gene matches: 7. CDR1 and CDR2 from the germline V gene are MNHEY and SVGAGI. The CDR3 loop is CASSSPQGATYEQYF. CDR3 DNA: TGTGCCAGCAGTTCCCCTCAGGGGGCTACCTACGAGCAGTACTTC.

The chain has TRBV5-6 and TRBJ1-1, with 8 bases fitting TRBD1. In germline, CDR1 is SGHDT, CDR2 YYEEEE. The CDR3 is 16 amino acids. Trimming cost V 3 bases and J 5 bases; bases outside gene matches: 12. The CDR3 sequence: CASSSPRGPGETEAFF. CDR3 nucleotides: TGTGCCAGCAGCTCACCCAGGGGGCCGGGTGAGACTGAAGCTTTCTTT.

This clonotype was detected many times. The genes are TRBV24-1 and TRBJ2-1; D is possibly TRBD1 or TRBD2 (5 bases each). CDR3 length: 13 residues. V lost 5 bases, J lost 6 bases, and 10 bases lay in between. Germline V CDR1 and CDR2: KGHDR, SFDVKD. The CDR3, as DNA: TGTGCCACCAGTGGCCCGGGGCCCAATGAGCAGTTCTTC. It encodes CATSGPGPNEQFF.

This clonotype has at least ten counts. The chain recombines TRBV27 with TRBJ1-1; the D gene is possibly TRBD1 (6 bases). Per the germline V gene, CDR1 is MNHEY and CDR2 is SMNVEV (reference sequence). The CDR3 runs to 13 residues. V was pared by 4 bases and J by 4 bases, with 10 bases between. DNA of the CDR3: TGTGCCAGCAGTTCGGGGGCGGTCACTGAAGCTTTCTTT. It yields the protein CASSSGAVTEAFF.

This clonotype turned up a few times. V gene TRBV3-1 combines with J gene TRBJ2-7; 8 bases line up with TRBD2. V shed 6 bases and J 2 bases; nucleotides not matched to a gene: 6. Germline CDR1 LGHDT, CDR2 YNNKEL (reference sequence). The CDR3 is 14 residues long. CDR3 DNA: TGTGCCAGCAGTTTCAGCGGGGGCGCCTACGAGCAGTACTTC. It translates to CASSFSGGAYEQYF.

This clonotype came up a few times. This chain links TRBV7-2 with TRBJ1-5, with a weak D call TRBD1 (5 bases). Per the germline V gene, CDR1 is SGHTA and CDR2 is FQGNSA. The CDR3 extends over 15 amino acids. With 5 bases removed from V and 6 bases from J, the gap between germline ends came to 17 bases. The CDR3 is CASSPAGQALQPQHF. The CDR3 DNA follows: TGTGCCAGCAGCCCCGCGGGGCAGGCCCTTCAGCCCCAGCATTTT.

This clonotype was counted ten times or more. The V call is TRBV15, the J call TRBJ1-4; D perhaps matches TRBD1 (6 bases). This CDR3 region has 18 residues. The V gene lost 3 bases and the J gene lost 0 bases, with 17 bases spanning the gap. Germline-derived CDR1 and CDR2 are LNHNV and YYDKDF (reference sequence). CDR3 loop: CATSSGFGGPSTNEKLFF. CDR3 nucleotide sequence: TGTGCCACCAGCAGTGGGTTCGGGGGCCCCTCAACTAATGAAAAACTGTTTTTT.

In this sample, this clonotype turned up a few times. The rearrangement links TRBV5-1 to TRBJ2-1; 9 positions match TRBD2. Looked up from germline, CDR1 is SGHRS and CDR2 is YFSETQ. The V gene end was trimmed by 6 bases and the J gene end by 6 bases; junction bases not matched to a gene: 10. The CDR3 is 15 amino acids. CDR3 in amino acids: CASKEKGLAGNEQFF. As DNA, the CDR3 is TGCGCCAGCAAGGAAAAGGGACTAGCTGGCAATGAGCAGTTCTTC. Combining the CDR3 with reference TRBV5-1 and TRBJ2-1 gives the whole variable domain KAGVTQTPRYLIKTRGQQVTLSCSPISGHRSVSWYQQTPGQGLQFLFEYFSETQRNKGNFPGRFSGRQFSNSRSEMNVSTLELGDSALYLCASKEKGLAGNEQFFGPGTRLTVL.

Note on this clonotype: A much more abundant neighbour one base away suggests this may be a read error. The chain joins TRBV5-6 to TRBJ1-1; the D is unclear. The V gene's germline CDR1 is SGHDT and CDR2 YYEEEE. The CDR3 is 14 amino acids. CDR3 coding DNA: TGTGCCAGCTGCTTGGGGTACGGGAACGAAAAAGCTTTCTTT. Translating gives CASCLGYGNEKAFF.

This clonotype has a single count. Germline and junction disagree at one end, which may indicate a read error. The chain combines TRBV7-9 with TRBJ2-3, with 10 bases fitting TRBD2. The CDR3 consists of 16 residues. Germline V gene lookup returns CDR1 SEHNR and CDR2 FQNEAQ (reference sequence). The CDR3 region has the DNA TGTGCCAGCAGCCAACGGAGCGGGAGGGCCCCAGATACGCAGTGTTTT. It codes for CASSQRSGRAPDTQCF.

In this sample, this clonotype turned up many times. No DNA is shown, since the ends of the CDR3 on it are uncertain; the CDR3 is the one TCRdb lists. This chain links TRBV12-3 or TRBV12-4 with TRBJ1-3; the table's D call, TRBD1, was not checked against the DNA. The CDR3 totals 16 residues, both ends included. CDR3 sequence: CASSSSVTVLENTIYF.

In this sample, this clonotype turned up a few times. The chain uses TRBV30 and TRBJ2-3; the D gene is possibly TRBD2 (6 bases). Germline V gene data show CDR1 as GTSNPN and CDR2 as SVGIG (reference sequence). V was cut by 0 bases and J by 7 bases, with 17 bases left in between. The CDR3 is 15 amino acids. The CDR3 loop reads CAWSVRGVSDNTQYF. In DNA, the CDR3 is TGTGCCTGGAGTGTACGCGGGGTGTCCGACAATACGCAGTATTTT. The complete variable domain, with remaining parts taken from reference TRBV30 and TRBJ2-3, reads SQTIHQWPATLVQPVGSPLSLECTVEGTSNPNLYWYRQAAGRGLQLLFYSVGIGQISSEVPQNLSASRPQDRQFILSSKKLLLSDSGFYLCAWSVRGVSDNTQYFGPGTRLTVL.